The present TCR beta chain was sequenced within a study of vaccination and CD4 T cells after COVID-19. With respect to this clonotype: The antigen remains unidentified.

Sequence data for DNA of cultured CD4+ T cells were generated by the Oncomine TCR Beta short-read assay. MiXCR, applied by TCRdb to the PCR reads, yields one record per CDR3 protein. The sample has under 15,000 distinct CDR3 sequences; roughly 59% are singletons. The treatment was: approximately 9-day PBMC culture with coronavirus spike peptide pools or control peptides (ViraFEST assay). The CDR3 spans 13 residues. The J segment lost 5 bases and the V segment lost 6 bases, leaving 7 bases of the junction unmatched. Germline V gene sequence: CDR1 DFQATT, CDR2 SNEGSKA (reference sequence). Sequenced sample: CD4+ T cells from blood, cultured in vitro. The clonotype comes from a human donor who had recovered from COVID-19. V and J are TRBV20-1 and TRBJ2-5; 9 nucleotides agree with TRBD2. The CDR3 region is CSATRTSAETQYF. Here the CDR3 DNA reads TGCAGTGCCACGAGGACTAGCGCTGAGACCCAGTACTTC.